A single sample gave rise to the 18 T cell receptor beta chains below, sequenced in a study of blood T cell repertoires in COVID-19. Repertoires were generated with immunoSEQ multiplex PCR, while TCRdb's copy carries only in-frame clones and drops some. Of under 300,000 clones listed, 80% to 90% were seen once; the top ten hold under 3%. Material for sequencing was PBMCs or T cells enriched from blood (not recorded which). The source is a woman between 18 and 29 years old who had recovered from COVID-19.

V usage is TRBV2 and J usage is TRBJ1-2, with D perhaps matching TRBD1 (5 bases). Germline V gene sequence: CDR1 SNHLY, CDR2 FYNNEI. This CDR3 is 15 amino acids long. V dropped 4 bases and J dropped 4 bases, with 16 bases sitting between them. CDR3 residues: CASSGGNGRGYGYTF. The DNA for the CDR3 is TGTGCCAGCAGTGGCGGCAACGGAAGGGGCTATGGCTACACCTTC.

For the CDR3, the DNA is TGTGCCAGAAGCTCAGGGGCCCCCATGAACACTGAAGCTTTCTTT. Protein product: CARSSGAPMNTEAFF. This chain connects TRBV7-5 to TRBJ1-1; the table calls TRBD1, which could not be checked here. TRBV7-5 is recorded as a pseudogene. This CDR3 comprises 15 residues.

There are a few counts of this clone. The genes are TRBV6-1 and TRBJ2-1, with 7 bases fitting TRBD2. Trimming removed 3 bases from V and 5 bases from J; junction bases left unmatched: 7. CDR3 size: 15 residues. The V gene's germline CDR1 is MNHNS and CDR2 SASEGT. As DNA, the CDR3 is TGTGCCAGCAGTGATATGAGCGGGGTCAACAATGAGCAGTTCTTC. Translated: CASSDMSGVNNEQFF.

This chain uses TRBV11-2 with TRBJ1-5; TRBD1 matches at 10 bases. Unmatched junction bases numbered 3, after V lost 4 bases and J lost 6 bases. This CDR3 comprises 14 residues. CDR1 and CDR2 (germline): SGHAT, FQNNGV. Here the CDR3 reads CASSSGQGVQPQHF. The CDR3 DNA is TGTGCCAGCAGCTCTGGACAGGGGGTTCAGCCCCAGCATTTT.

The chain recombines TRBV28 with TRBJ2-1; 13 bases fit TRBD2. This CDR3 has 15 residues. V was clipped by 5 bases and J by 5 bases; unmatched bases: 3. The germline CDR1 and CDR2 sequences are MDHEN and SYDVKM. This CDR3 is CASSPGLAGNNEQFF. The CDR3 bases are TGTGCCAGCAGTCCGGGACTAGCGGGGAACAATGAGCAGTTCTTC.

The chain recombines TRBV3-1 (or the pseudogene TRBV3-2) with TRBJ2-7, with TRBD2 matching 7 bases. CDR1 is LGHDT and CDR2 is YNNKEL in the germline V gene (reference sequence). Trimming at V came to 1 base and at J to 2 bases, leaving 5 bases not matched to a gene. This CDR3 comprises 15 residues. The chain's CDR3 is CASSQVGGRAYEQYF. CDR3 sequence (DNA): TGTGCCAGCAGCCAAGTTGGCGGGAGAGCCTACGAGCAGTACTTC.

V is TRBV3-1 (or the pseudogene TRBV3-2) and J is TRBJ2-3; D not certain. The ends were cut back, 3 bases at V and 3 bases at J, with 10 bases in the middle. Germline V gene lookup returns CDR1 LGHDT and CDR2 YNNKEL (reference sequence). This CDR3 has 14 amino acids. Written as DNA, the CDR3 is TGTGCCAGCAGCCATGTAGCTTTGACAGATACGCAGTATTTT. Translation: CASSHVALTDTQYF.

This sequence joins TRBV5-6 and TRBJ1-1, with unresolved D. This CDR3 comprises 15 residues. The V gene lost 0 bases and the J gene lost 1 base, with 10 bases spanning the gap. From germline, CDR1 is SGHDT and CDR2 YYEEEE. The CDR3 DNA follows: TGTGCCAGCAGCTTGGTTGAACAGTCGAACACTGAAGCTTTCTTT. This gives the protein CASSLVEQSNTEAFF.

The chain has TRBV7-9 and TRBJ1-2; D is possibly TRBD1 (6 bases). With 8 bases removed from V and 4 bases from J, the gap between germline ends came to 17 bases. Germline-derived CDR1 and CDR2 are SEHNR and FQNEAQ (reference sequence). CDR3 length equals 14 residues. CDR3: CASDTQRGIYGYTF. Here the CDR3 DNA reads TGTGCCAGCGATACCCAGAGGGGGATCTATGGCTACACCTTC.

The V gene is TRBV14, the J gene TRBJ1-6; 7 nucleotides align to TRBD1. The CDR3 loop spans 17 amino acids. V lost 0 bases and J lost 4; bases outside the gene matches: 6. Germline V gene data show CDR1 as SGHDN and CDR2 as FVKESK. In DNA form, the CDR3 reads TGTGCCAGCAGCCAAGAGGAGGACAGGCGGTATAATTCACCCCTCCACTTT. It yields the protein CASSQEEDRRYNSPLHF.

The chain recombines TRBV19 with TRBJ1-2; 9 bases are a match to TRBD1. The CDR3 is 15 residues long. Per germline, CDR1 LNHDA and CDR2 SQIVND (reference sequence). With V trimmed by 4 bases and J by 11 bases, 14 bases remained unmatched. The CDR3 bases are TGTGCCAGTAGTACAGTACAGGGGGCGCTTATACCGTACACCTTC. Protein sequence: CASSTVQGALIPYTF. Drawing the rest from reference TRBV19 and TRBJ1-2, the complete variable domain is DGGITQSPKYLFRKEGQNVTLSCEQNLNHDAMYWYRQDPGQGLRLIYYSQIVNDFQKGDIAEGYSVSREKKESFPLTVTSAQKNPTAFYLCASSTVQGALIPYTFGSGTRLTVV.

The genes are TRBV29-1 and TRBJ2-5, with TRBD1 identical over 9 bases. Germline V gene data show CDR1 as SQVTM and CDR2 as ANQGSEA. The J segment lost 1 base and the V segment lost 6 bases, leaving 6 bases of the junction unmatched. This CDR3 has 14 residues. As DNA, the CDR3 is TGCAGCGTGGGACAGGGAGGGCCCCAAGAGACCCAGTACTTC. This sequence encodes CSVGQGGPQETQYF. Using reference TRBV29-1 and TRBJ2-5 for the parts outside the CDR3, the full variable domain is SAVISQKPSRDICQRGTSLTIQCQVDSQVTMMFWYRQQPGQSLTLIATANQGSEATYESGFVIDKFPISRPNLTFSTLTVSNMSPEDSSIYLCSVGQGGPQETQYFGPGTRLLVL.

The genes are TRBV7-6 and TRBJ1-2, with TRBD1 matching 7 bases. The CDR3 consists of 13 residues. Germline V gene lookup returns CDR1 SGHVS and CDR2 FNYEAQ. With 1 base clipped from V and 8 bases from J, the junction kept 4 bases outside the gene matches. The DNA for the CDR3 is TGTGCCAGCAGCTTAGGGGGACAGCGCGGCTACACCTTC. Translating it yields CASSLGGQRGYTF.

The chain recombines TRBV2 with TRBJ1-3; 11 nucleotides agree with TRBD1. Germline values: CDR1 SNHLY, CDR2 FYNNEI. V gave up 5 bases and J gave up 8 bases; unmatched junction bases: 5. The CDR3 runs to 14 residues. For the CDR3, the DNA is TGTGCCAGCAGTTGGACAGGGGGCTCGGACACCATATATTTT. Encoded protein: CASSWTGGSDTIYF.

This clone was observed once. The V and J genes are TRBV6-5 and TRBJ1-2, with 8 nucleotides matching TRBD1. The trim removed 2 bases at V and 5 bases at J, leaving 10 bases unmatched. CDR3 length equals 16 residues. The germline gives CDR1 MNHEY, CDR2 SVGAGI. The CDR3 reads CASSYNSMGQAYGYTF. CDR3 coding DNA: TGTGCCAGCAGTTACAATAGTATGGGACAGGCATATGGCTACACCTTC.

The V call is TRBV4-1, the J call TRBJ2-5, with TRBD1 identical over 11 bases. CDR3 size: 15 residues. The V segment lost 4 bases and the J segment 3 bases; nucleotides outside the gene matches: 4. CDR1 and CDR2 from the germline V gene are MGHRA and YSYEKL. The CDR3 nucleotides read TGCGCCAGCAGCCCTTGGACAGGGGGCGAAGAGACCCAGTACTTC. Encoded protein: CASSPWTGGEETQYF.

This sequence joins TRBV28 and TRBJ1-2; the match to TRBD1 covers 11 bases. Germline trimming cut 4 bases from V and 10 bases from J; bases unmatched to any gene: 11. The CDR3 covers 15 residues. In germline, CDR1 is MDHEN, CDR2 SYDVKM. DNA for the CDR3: TGTGCCAGCAGTTCCCGGGGGACAGGGGGTTTTGTCTACACCTTC. Residues: CASSSRGTGGFVYTF.

The chain links TRBV7-9 to TRBJ2-7, with D possibly being TRBD1 (6 bases). Germline-derived CDR1 and CDR2 are SEHNR and FQNEAQ (reference sequence). V was clipped by 5 bases and J by 2 bases, with 13 bases between them. The CDR3 is made up of 14 amino acids. CDR3 DNA: TGTGCCAGCAGCCCACAGGGTAGCGCCTACGAGCAGTACTTC. It codes for CASSPQGSAYEQYF.